The 14 T cell receptor beta chains below were found in one sample sequenced in a study of radiation and T cells in renal cell carcinoma. The time point was: blood 4 weeks post-SBRT, at nephrectomy. The treatment is: 15 Gy SBRT to primary tumor, nephrectomy 4 weeks later. Here immunoSEQ multiplex PCR was the method, and the copy in TCRdb shows in-frame clones only, minus some. The sample yields tens of thousands of clones, 70% to 90% seen once. This sample comprised blood, obtained from a patient whose treatment included radiotherapy and nephrectomy. These receptors originate from a man in his fifties with renal cell carcinoma.

The chain joins TRBV5-1 to TRBJ2-1; a possible D gene is TRBD2 (5 bases). Germline V lookup: CDR1 SGHRS, CDR2 YFSETQ. Between the trimmed V and J ends, which lost 0 bases and 6 bases, there was a span of 10 bases. The CDR3 is 14 residues long. The CDR3 coding sequence is TGCGCCAGCAGCTTGGTTAGCGATCTCAATGAGCAGTTCTTC. Its protein product is CASSLVSDLNEQFF.

The V gene is TRBV28, the J gene TRBJ2-7, with 8 bases identical to TRBD1. The V gene's germline CDR1 is MDHEN and CDR2 SYDVKM. Germline trimming cut 5 bases from V and 2 bases from J; bases unmatched to any gene: 2. This CDR3 is built from 13 residues. The CDR3 region has the DNA TGTGCCAGCAGTCCAGGGGGCACCTACGAGCAGTACTTC. It specifies CASSPGGTYEQYF.

This clone has only one observation. The chain is built from TRBV2 and TRBJ2-1; unclear D gene. This CDR3 contains 13 residues. Germline V lookup: CDR1 SNHLY, CDR2 FYNNEI. Trimming took 5 bases from V and 8 from J, leaving 13 bases between them. The CDR3 DNA sequence: TGTGCCAGCAGTCTCCATATCGGCGATGAGCAGTTCTTC. Amino acids: CASSLHIGDEQFF.

V is TRBV6-1 and J is TRBJ2-1; D ambiguous. Trimming removed 3 bases at V and 6 bases at J, with 6 bases between. The germline gives CDR1 MNHNS, CDR2 SASEGT. The CDR3 runs to 12 residues. CDR3 residues: CASSDSGNEQFF. CDR3 coding DNA: TGTGCCAGCAGTGATTCGGGCAATGAGCAGTTCTTC.

This clone was counted once. This chain joins TRBV6-5 and TRBJ1-1; D gene unclear. Germline CDR1 reads MNHEY; CDR2 reads SVGAGI. V shed 8 bases and J shed 3 bases, with 13 bases lying between them. This CDR3 is 13 amino acids long. CDR3 residues: CASRRDSYTEAFF. The CDR3, as DNA: TGTGCCAGCCGGAGGGATAGTTACACTGAAGCTTTCTTT.

J is TRBJ2-7 and V is TRBV4-1, with 8 bases that match TRBD2. From germline, CDR1 is MGHRA and CDR2 YSYEKL. The CDR3 length is 16 residues. V shed 6 bases, J shed 2 bases, and the junction held 12 bases outside the gene matches. CDR3 DNA: TGCGCCAGCAGGTCCAATCCGGTAGCGGGGACCTACGAGCAGTACTTC. This translates into CASRSNPVAGTYEQYF.

This chain connects TRBV28 to TRBJ2-3, with 8 bases lining up with TRBD2. The CDR3 spans 15 residues. Germline CDR1 MDHEN, CDR2 SYDVKM. V lost 5 bases, J lost 4 bases, and 8 bases stayed unmatched. The CDR3 is CASSARTGGPDTQYF. CDR3 DNA: TGTGCCAGCAGTGCACGAACGGGGGGGCCAGATACGCAGTATTTT. The whole variable domain, remainder taken from reference TRBV28 and TRBJ2-3, is DVKVTQSSRYLVKRTGEKVFLECVQDMDHENMFWYRQDPGLGLRLIYFSYDVKMKEKGDIPEGYSVSREKKERFSLILESASTNQTSMYLCASSARTGGPDTQYFGPGTRLTVL.

This chain joins TRBV5-1 and TRBJ1-1; D is undetermined. The CDR3 sequence is 15 residues long. Per germline, CDR1 SGHRS and CDR2 YFSETQ. V gave up 0 bases and J gave up 1 base, with 10 bases separating them. The DNA of the CDR3 is TGCGCCAGCAGCTTGGCCTCGCCTGAGAACACTGAAGCTTTCTTT. Its protein is CASSLASPENTEAFF.

The chain employs TRBV14 and TRBJ2-7; 8 bases are shared with TRBD2. Germline CDR1 is SGHDN and CDR2 is FVKESK. This CDR3 contains 17 residues. J lost 2 bases, V lost 4 bases, and 13 bases had no gene match. CDR3 DNA sequence: TGTGCCAGCAGCCGAACCTACACGGGAGGGGATCCCTACGAGCAGTACTTC. It yields the protein CASSRTYTGGDPYEQYF. Complete variable domain (other parts from reference TRBV14 and TRBJ2-7): EAGVTQFPSHSVIEKGQTVTLRCDPISGHDNLYWYRRVMGKEIKFLLHFVKESKQDESGMPNNRFLAERTGGTYSTLKVQPAELEDSGVYFCASSRTYTGGDPYEQYFGPGTRLTVT.

This chain joins TRBV9 and TRBJ2-1, with 7 bases fitting TRBD2. Germline V gene lookup returns CDR1 SGDLS and CDR2 YYNGEE. V was clipped by 7 bases and J by 0 bases; unmatched bases: 7. The CDR3 covers 15 residues. CDR3 protein: CASSSGTTSYNEQFF. The CDR3 DNA sequence: TGTGCCAGCTCCTCCGGGACTACCTCCTACAATGAGCAGTTCTTC.

The V call is TRBV6-5, the J call TRBJ2-5, with D perhaps TRBD2 (6 bases). The J call may be mistaken, given a closer DNA end match to TRBJ2-7. This CDR3 region has 15 residues. Germline loops: CDR1 MNHEY, CDR2 SVGAGI. The chain's CDR3 is CASSYGGTQPYEQYF. CDR3 bases: TGTGCCAGCAGTTACGGCGGGACCCAACCTTACGAGCAGTACTTC.

This clone is a singleton in its sample. V is TRBV6-5 and J is TRBJ2-7; D tentatively fits TRBD1 or TRBD2 (5 bases each). This CDR3 is built from 14 residues. Deletions cut 0 bases from V and 2 bases from J, with 8 bases between. CDR1 is MNHEY, CDR2 SVGAGI, per germline. CDR3 DNA: TGTGCCAGCAGTTACTCCTCGGGACCCTACGAGCAGTACTTC. As protein: CASSYSSGPYEQYF.

The CDR3 loop is CASSLIGQGGDQPQHF. The CDR3, as DNA: TGTGCCAGCAGTTTAATCGGACAGGGTGGAGATCAGCCCCAGCATTTT. The chain links TRBV28 to TRBJ1-5; 8 bases match TRBD1. The trim removed 2 bases at V and 5 bases at J, leaving 8 bases unmatched. The CDR3 extends over 16 amino acids. The germline CDR1 and CDR2 sequences are MDHEN and SYDVKM.

A single count supports this clone. This chain links TRBV30 with TRBJ2-7; D assignment may be TRBD1 or TRBD2 (5 bases each). This CDR3 region has 13 residues. CDR1 and CDR2 (germline): GTSNPN, SVGIG (reference sequence). V lost 2 bases, J lost 11 bases, and 19 bases lay in between. The CDR3: CAWSLLQGMGEYF. CDR3 bases: TGTGCCTGGAGTCTCCTTCAGGGCATGGGGGAGTACTTC.